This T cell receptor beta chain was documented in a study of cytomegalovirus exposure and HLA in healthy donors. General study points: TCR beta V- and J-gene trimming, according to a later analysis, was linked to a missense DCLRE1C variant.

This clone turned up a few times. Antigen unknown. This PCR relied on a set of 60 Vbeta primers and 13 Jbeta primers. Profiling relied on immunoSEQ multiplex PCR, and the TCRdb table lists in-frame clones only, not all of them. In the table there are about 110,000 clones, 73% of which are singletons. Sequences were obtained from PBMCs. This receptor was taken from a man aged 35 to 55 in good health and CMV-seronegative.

CDR3 region: CASSPPSGARTEAFF. CDR3 DNA: TGTGCCAGCAGCCCACCGTCTGGGGCGAGGACTGAAGCTTTCTTT. The gene calls are TRBV7-2 and TRBJ1-1, with a tentative D call TRBD1 (5 bases). This CDR3 region has 15 residues. Looked up from germline, CDR1 is SGHTA and CDR2 is FQGNSA. V dropped 5 bases and J dropped 5 bases, with 18 bases sitting between them. Drawing the rest from reference TRBV7-2 and TRBJ1-1, the complete variable domain is GAGVSQSPSNKVTEKGKDVELRCDPISGHTALYWYRQSLGQGLEFLIYFQGNSAPDKSGLPSDRFSAERTGGSVSTLTIQRTQQEDSAVYLCASSPPSGARTEAFFGQGTRLTVV.